These 26 T cell receptor beta chains were all obtained from the same sample, sequenced in a study of identifying expanded T cells in peripheral blood. The data were produced by immunoSEQ multiplex PCR, yet TCRdb's version contains in-frame clones alone and is incomplete. The sample includes 84,000 or so clones, approximately 90% seen only once; the top ten take approximately 7%. Input material: blood. These receptors were taken from a person aged 18-70 years in good health.

V is TRBV19 and J is TRBJ2-5; the match to TRBD1 covers 11 bases. Per germline, CDR1 LNHDA and CDR2 SQIVND (reference sequence). The ends lost 10 bases at V and 6 bases at J; junction bases unmatched: 4. The CDR3 covers 12 residues. The CDR3 region has the DNA TGTGCCACGGGACAGGGGGAAAAGACCCAGTACTTC. Encoded protein: CATGQGEKTQYF.

The V and J genes are TRBV2 and TRBJ1-2; D is undetermined. The CDR3 runs 13 residues. CDR1 is SNHLY and CDR2 is FYNNEI in the germline V gene. V lost 4 bases and J 2 bases, leaving 8 bases between the germline ends. The CDR3 sequence is CASSVGRNYGYTF. DNA of the CDR3: TGTGCCAGCAGTGTGGGCCGGAACTATGGCTACACCTTC.

The gene calls are TRBV4-2 and TRBJ1-5; D is unresolved. Germline V gene sequence: CDR1 LGHNA, CDR2 YNFKEQ. There are 16 residues in the CDR3. Trimming removed 3 bases at V and 2 bases at J, with 14 bases between. CDR3 sequence: CASSQGPAGGNQPQHF. CDR3 nucleotides: TGTGCCAGCAGCCAGGGTCCGGCCGGGGGCAATCAGCCCCAGCATTTT.

The DNA of the CDR3 is TGTGCCAGCAGTAGAACCGGGACAGGGGGCTACACCTTC. It is translated as CASSRTGTGGYTF. The V and J genes are TRBV6-5 and TRBJ1-2; 9 bases match TRBD1. This CDR3 has 13 residues. J lost 8 bases, V lost 5 bases, and 6 bases had no gene match. The V gene's germline CDR1 is MNHEY and CDR2 SVGAGI.

This chain connects TRBV12-5 to TRBJ1-1; D perhaps matches TRBD1 (5 bases). The V gene lost 3 bases and the J gene lost 1 base, with 9 bases spanning the gap. Germline assignment: CDR1 LGHNT and CDR2 FRNRAP. The CDR3 length is 14 residues. This chain's CDR3 is CASGFPDRNTEAFF. CDR3 sequence (DNA): TGTGCTAGTGGTTTCCCAGACAGGAACACTGAAGCTTTCTTT.

The J gene is TRBJ2-4, the V gene TRBV15; D uncertain. From germline, CDR1 is LNHNV and CDR2 YYDKDF (reference sequence). V lost 4 bases and J lost 1, with 14 bases in between. The CDR3 spans 16 residues. CDR3 coding DNA: TGTGCCACCAGCATTTTAACGGAAAGGGCCAAAAACATTCAGTACTTC. The encoded protein is CATSILTERAKNIQYF.

CDR3 coding DNA: TGTGCCAGCAGTGACAGACAGGGGATCGGCACAGATACGCAGTATTTT. Translation gives CASSDRQGIGTDTQYF. This chain joins TRBV6-1 and TRBJ2-3; 8 nucleotides align to TRBD1. The length of the CDR3 is 16 residues. From germline, CDR1 is MNHNS and CDR2 SASEGT. The V segment lost 3 bases and the J segment 1 base; nucleotides outside the gene matches: 6.

The rearrangement joins TRBV6-5 to TRBJ1-6; D is ambiguous. The CDR3 has 15 amino acids. V was clipped by 6 bases and J by 3 bases, with 12 bases between them. Germline V gene data show CDR1 as MNHEY and CDR2 as SVGAGI. CDR3: CASRPSEVYNSPLHF. CDR3 sequence (DNA): TGTGCCAGCAGGCCCTCTGAGGTCTATAATTCACCCCTCCACTTT.

The chain couples TRBV10-3 to TRBJ2-1; weak D call: TRBD2 (5 bases). CDR1 is ENHRY and CDR2 is SYGVKD in the germline V gene. V was pared by 1 base and J by 6 bases, with 7 bases between. This CDR3 contains 13 residues. CDR3 DNA: TGTGCCATCAGTGAGTTACGGGGCAATGAGCAGTTCTTC. Encoded protein: CAISELRGNEQFF.

The gene calls are TRBV5-4 and TRBJ2-3; D might be TRBD2 (6 bases). V shed 3 bases and J shed 0 bases, with 14 bases lying between them. CDR3 size: 16 residues. CDR1 and CDR2 (germline): SGHNT, YYREEE (reference sequence). The CDR3 region has the DNA TGTGCCAGCAGCTCTGGGCCCAGCGGGAGCACAGATACGCAGTATTTT. This sequence encodes CASSSGPSGSTDTQYF.

The chain is built from TRBV18 and TRBJ2-1, with 7 bases fitting TRBD1. V shed 5 bases and J 7 bases; nucleotides not matched to a gene: 8. The length of the CDR3 is 14 residues. Germline V CDR1 and CDR2: KGHSH, LQKENI. CDR3 loop: CASSGPGTANEQFF. The CDR3 DNA reads TGTGCCAGCTCAGGACCCGGGACAGCTAATGAGCAGTTCTTC.

The rearrangement links TRBV29-1 to TRBJ1-2; a possible D gene is TRBD1 (5 bases). Germline V CDR1 and CDR2: SQVTM, ANQGSEA. The CDR3 is 13 amino acids. V was shortened by 6 bases and J by 7 bases, with 18 bases between the two germline ends. As DNA, the CDR3 is TGCAGCGTCCAGGTTCAGGGAAATGGTGGCTACACCTTC. The encoded protein is CSVQVQGNGGYTF.

The V call is TRBV21-1, the J call TRBJ1-5; the DNA was not used to check the table's D call, TRBD1. TRBV21-1 is marked as a pseudogene. This CDR3 has 12 amino acids. CDR3 coding DNA: TGTGCCAGCATTGGGGGCTACCAGCCCCAGCATTTT. Its protein is CASIGGYQPQHF.

This chain connects TRBV27 to TRBJ1-2, with D uncertain. The V gene's germline CDR1 is MNHEY and CDR2 SMNVEV (reference sequence). The CDR3 runs to 14 residues. The V gene lost 8 bases and the J gene lost 4 bases, with 17 bases spanning the gap. CDR3 protein: CASSGALGSYGYTF. The CDR3 DNA sequence: TGTGCCAGCTCGGGAGCCCTCGGATCCTATGGCTACACCTTC.

The chain is built from TRBV7-2 and TRBJ2-7; D is unresolved. The CDR3 totals 13 residues. CDR1 SGHTA and CDR2 FQGNSA come from the germline V gene. Trimming pared 6 bases from V and 3 bases from J, leaving 12 bases between. The CDR3 DNA reads as TGTGCCAGCAGTTATGGACGGTTCTACGAGCAGTACTTC. The encoded protein is CASSYGRFYEQYF.

The chain links TRBV10-3 to TRBJ1-5, with 7 bases identical to TRBD1. This CDR3 has 14 amino acids. Losses at the gene ends were 11 bases for V and 2 bases for J; bases not matched to a gene: 9. CDR1 and CDR2 (germline): ENHRY, SYGVKD. The CDR3 spells CAARTGGGNQPQHF. DNA for the CDR3: TGTGCCGCCCGGACAGGTGGTGGCAATCAGCCCCAGCATTTT.

V gene TRBV11-2 combines with J gene TRBJ2-5, with TRBD2 matching 11 bases. This CDR3 region has 17 residues. With V trimmed by 0 bases and J by 1 base, 4 bases remained unmatched. Germline V gene data show CDR1 as SGHAT and CDR2 as FQNNGV. The CDR3, as DNA: TGTGCCAGCAGCTTAGAAGGCCTAGCGGGGGGCCAAGAGACCCAGTACTTC. Protein sequence: CASSLEGLAGGQETQYF.

The chain uses TRBV18 and TRBJ1-6; weak D call: TRBD1 (5 bases). There are 14 residues in the CDR3. V was pared by 4 bases and J by 9 bases, with 13 bases between. Germline lookup yields CDR1 KGHSH and CDR2 LQKENI. The CDR3 DNA is TGTGCCAGCTCACTGGGGGATTCAATTTCACCCCTCCACTTT. It is translated as CASSLGDSISPLHF.

The CDR3 protein is CASDREYGYTF. The CDR3 DNA reads TGTGCCAGCGACAGGGAGTATGGCTACACCTTC. The chain recombines TRBV2 with TRBJ1-2; 7 bases are shared with TRBD1. The CDR3 contains 11 residues. Germline trimming cut 8 bases from V and 5 bases from J; bases unmatched to any gene: 2. Germline CDR1 is SNHLY and CDR2 is FYNNEI.

The chain has TRBV30 and TRBJ2-1; 9 nucleotides align to TRBD2. Unmatched junction bases numbered 18, after V lost 2 bases and J lost 7 bases. CDR1 and CDR2 from the germline V gene are GTSNPN and SVGIG (reference sequence). This CDR3 region has 18 residues. In DNA form, the CDR3 reads TGTGCCTGGAGTTTCTTAGCGGGGGTGCCTACTACAAGGAATGAGCAGTTCTTC. The encoded protein is CAWSFLAGVPTTRNEQFF.

J is TRBJ2-6 and V is TRBV10-3; D is undetermined. This CDR3 is built from 17 residues. V lost 4 bases and J lost 0, with 13 bases in between. CDR1 and CDR2 (germline): ENHRY, SYGVKD. The CDR3 DNA sequence: TGTGCCATCAGTGGTCACAGCATGATCTCTGGGGCCAACGTCCTGACTTTC. This translates into CAISGHSMISGANVLTF.

The J gene is TRBJ1-1, the V gene TRBV14; 8 nucleotides line up with TRBD1. Germline V gene sequence: CDR1 SGHDN, CDR2 FVKESK. The V segment lost 5 bases and the J segment 4 bases; nucleotides outside the gene matches: 3. The CDR3 totals 13 residues. This CDR3 reads CASSKGTGTEAFF. The CDR3 bases are TGTGCCAGCAGCAAGGGGACAGGCACTGAAGCTTTCTTT.

V is TRBV12-2 and J is TRBJ1-2. TRBV12-2 is termed a pseudogene. The CDR3 has 14 residues. CDR3 loop: CASRLAHSTDDYTF. CDR3 sequence (DNA): TGTGCAAGTCGCTTAGCGCACTCGACCGATGACTACACCTTC.

The chain uses TRBV4-1 and TRBJ1-2; 8 bases map to TRBD1. CDR1 and CDR2 (germline): MGHRA, YSYEKL. The V segment lost 4 bases and the J segment 4 bases; nucleotides outside the gene matches: 2. The CDR3 length is 13 residues. The CDR3 here is CASSRTGPYGYTF. CDR3 sequence (DNA): TGCGCCAGCAGCCGGACAGGGCCCTATGGCTACACCTTC.

The CDR3 sequence: CASMGGGFPNIQYF. The DNA of the CDR3 is TGTGCCAGTATGGGCGGGGGTTTCCCGAACATTCAGTACTTC. J is TRBJ2-4 and V is TRBV19; TRBD2 aligns across 7 bases. J lost 7 bases, V lost 7 bases, and 10 bases had no gene match. Germline loops: CDR1 LNHDA, CDR2 SQIVND (reference sequence). The CDR3 is 14 amino acids.

V and J are TRBV7-2 and TRBJ2-5; D might be TRBD1 (5 bases). CDR3 length equals 17 residues. V lost 5 bases and J lost 2, with 21 bases in between. The germline CDR1 and CDR2 sequences are SGHTA and FQGNSA. The DNA of the CDR3 is TGTGCCAGCAGCCACACCTCTCTGACAGCAAAACAAGAGACCCAGTACTTC. Its protein product is CASSHTSLTAKQETQYF.